These 22 T cell receptor beta chains were sequenced from one sample in a study of T cell repertoires in cytomegalovirus infection. A single record per CDR3 protein comes from TCRdb applying MiXCR to the reads. Among about 530,000 distinct CDR3 sequences listed, about 25% were seen once. Sequencing was done on a sample of PBMCs. These receptors all come from a human donor in good health (CMV status not recorded). Some clones in this sample may be carry-over from other donors' samples.

In nucleotides, the CDR3 is TGTGCTAGTGCTCGGGGGGGTCGCGATCAGCCCCAGCATTTT. Protein product: CASARGGRDQPQHF. This sequence joins TRBV12-5 and TRBJ1-5, with D tentatively TRBD1 (5 bases). The CDR3 is made up of 14 amino acids. V lost 7 bases and J lost 5, with 15 bases in between. The germline CDR1 and CDR2 sequences are LGHNT and FRNRAP.

The rearrangement links TRBV15 to TRBJ1-5, with TRBD1 as a possible D gene (6 bases). Trimming removed 1 base from V and 4 bases from J, with 11 bases in between. The germline V gene has CDR1 LNHNV and CDR2 YYDKDF (reference sequence). The CDR3 is made up of 15 amino acids. The CDR3 loop reads CATSRGRDINQPQHF. Written as DNA, the CDR3 is TGTGCCACCAGCAGAGGCCGGGACATAAATCAGCCCCAGCATTTT.

The chain links TRBV12-3 or TRBV12-4 to TRBJ2-5, with a weak D call TRBD2 (5 bases). The CDR3 contains 13 residues. Trimming took 8 bases from V and 5 from J, leaving 15 bases between them. The CDR3 protein is CASREEVKETQYF. The CDR3 nucleotides are TGTGCCAGCCGCGAGGAGGTTAAGGAGACCCAGTACTTC.

The rearrangement links TRBV28 to TRBJ1-5; the D gene is possibly TRBD1 (5 bases). Trimming took 5 bases from V and 10 from J, leaving 15 bases between them. CDR1 and CDR2 from the germline V gene are MDHEN and SYDVKM. CDR3 size: 13 residues. The CDR3 spells CASSRDGVGPQHF. The CDR3 bases are TGTGCCAGCAGTCGGGACGGCGTAGGACCCCAGCATTTT.

This clonotype occurred a few times. V gene TRBV12-3 or TRBV12-4 combines with J gene TRBJ1-4; no definite D call. CDR3 length equals 12 residues. V shed 3 bases and J shed 8 bases, with 7 bases lying between them. The CDR3, as DNA: TGTGCCAGCAGTTTCTTGGGAGAAAAACTGTTTTTT. It specifies CASSFLGEKLFF.

The genes are TRBV6-1 and TRBJ2-3; 9 nucleotides line up with TRBD2. The CDR3 totals 14 residues. Per the germline V gene, CDR1 is MNHNS and CDR2 is SASEGT. V was pared by 8 bases and J by 6 bases, with 9 bases of the junction left unmatched. DNA of the CDR3: TGTGCCAGCGGAGTAGCGGGAGAGAGTGATACGCAGTATTTT. This translates into CASGVAGESDTQYF.

This clonotype showed up just a few times. The J gene is TRBJ2-7, the V gene TRBV7-8, with 7 bases identical to TRBD1. The CDR3 totals 13 residues. CDR1 SGHVS and CDR2 FQNEAQ come from the germline V gene. The junction had 6 bases not matched to a gene; V was cut back by 3 bases and J by 7 bases. Here the CDR3 reads CASSFDRAREQYF. For the CDR3, the DNA is TGTGCCAGCAGCTTTGACAGGGCACGGGAGCAGTACTTC.

This clonotype was seen a handful of times. J is TRBJ2-3 and V is TRBV5-6, with D possibly being TRBD2 (6 bases). Per the germline V gene, CDR1 is SGHDT and CDR2 is YYEEEE. The ends were cut back, 4 bases at V and 6 bases at J, with 18 bases in the middle. The CDR3 consists of 15 residues. DNA for the CDR3: TGTGCCAGCAGCCCCGAGGTGGAGGGCGCGGATACGCAGTATTTT. Translation: CASSPEVEGADTQYF.

The chain combines TRBV15 with TRBJ2-1; 10 bases match TRBD2. CDR1 and CDR2 from the germline V gene are LNHNV and YYDKDF (reference sequence). This CDR3 is built from 15 residues. Germline trimming cut 0 bases from V and 9 bases from J; bases unmatched to any gene: 5. The chain's CDR3 is CATSRELAGDGEQFF. CDR3 nucleotides: TGTGCCACCAGCAGAGAGCTAGCGGGAGACGGTGAGCAGTTCTTC.

This clonotype was picked up many times. The gene calls are TRBV7-9 and TRBJ1-1; D call uncertain. The CDR3 is 15 amino acids. Looked up from germline, CDR1 is SEHNR and CDR2 is FQNEAQ (reference sequence). The V end lost 1 base, the J end lost 4 bases, and 13 bases lay between the germline ends. In nucleotides, the CDR3 is TGTGCCAGCAGCTTAGGAGGGATCAGAGGCACTGAAGCTTTCTTT. It is translated as CASSLGGIRGTEAFF.

This clonotype has a count of ten or more. The chain couples TRBV12-3 or TRBV12-4 to TRBJ1-2; D might be TRBD1 (6 bases). The CDR3 length is 12 residues. V was trimmed by 0 bases and J by 10 bases, leaving 9 bases between them. In DNA form, the CDR3 reads TGTGCCAGCAGTTTAGCGCAGGGGTCCTACACCTTC. Its translation is CASSLAQGSYTF.

In this sample, this clonotype turned up a few times. The chain links TRBV15 to TRBJ2-2, with D hard to call. V was clipped by 1 base and J by 4 bases, with 1 base between them. CDR1 and CDR2 from the germline V gene are LNHNV and YYDKDF (reference sequence). This CDR3 comprises 12 residues. The chain's CDR3 is CATSRGTGELFF. The CDR3 bases are TGTGCCACCAGCAGAGGCACCGGGGAGCTGTTTTTT.

This clonotype was counted a few times. V gene TRBV6-1 combines with J gene TRBJ2-7; the D gene is possibly TRBD1 (6 bases). Trimming removed 6 bases from V and 3 bases from J, with 18 bases in between. The CDR3 has 15 amino acids. Germline V gene lookup returns CDR1 MNHNS and CDR2 SASEGT. This chain's CDR3 is CASRPYSGHIYEQYF. The CDR3, as DNA: TGTGCCAGCAGACCCTACTCGGGACACATCTACGAGCAGTACTTC.

The gene calls are TRBV11-1 and TRBJ2-4; D gene uncertain. CDR3 length: 15 amino acids. V was cut by 4 bases and J by 15 bases, with 25 bases left in between. Germline CDR1 reads SGHAT; CDR2 reads FQDESV (reference sequence). The CDR3 loop reads CASSSNGQVGRPMYF. Here the CDR3 DNA reads TGTGCCAGCAGCTCAAACGGGCAGGTGGGCCGTCCTATGTACTTC.

The chain couples TRBV20-1 to TRBJ1-1, with D possibly being TRBD1 (5 bases). CDR1 and CDR2 from the germline V gene are DFQATT and SNEGSKA (reference sequence). V was trimmed by 2 bases and J by 3 bases, leaving 10 bases between them. The CDR3 sequence is 13 residues long. The CDR3 loop is CSARQGQDTEAFF. The CDR3 nucleotides read TGCAGTGCTAGACAGGGCCAGGACACTGAAGCTTTCTTT.

The rearrangement uses TRBV20-1 and TRBJ2-5, with D tentatively TRBD1 (5 bases). Germline V gene sequence: CDR1 DFQATT, CDR2 SNEGSKA (reference sequence). The CDR3 loop spans 14 amino acids. V lost 7 bases, J lost 5 bases, and 20 bases lay in between. The CDR3 coding sequence is TGCAGTGTGACCGTATCCTCCCGACAGGAGACCCAGTACTTC. Protein: CSVTVSSRQETQYF.

This clonotype was found a few times. V is TRBV6-1 and J is TRBJ1-1; perhaps TRBD1 as D (6 bases). V lost 6 bases to trimming and J lost 1 base, with 12 bases between them. Germline V lookup: CDR1 MNHNS, CDR2 SASEGT. There are 14 residues in the CDR3. The CDR3 DNA reads as TGTGCCAGCAGCCACAGGGAGGAGAACACTGAAGCTTTCTTT. Its translation is CASSHREENTEAFF.

In DNA, the CDR3 is TGTGCCATCAACTCAGGGTACGCCGGGGAGCTGTTTTTT. It encodes CAINSGYAGELFF. The rearrangement joins TRBV10-3 to TRBJ2-2, with a possible D match to TRBD1 (5 bases). Germline V gives CDR1 ENHRY, CDR2 SYGVKD. The CDR3 is 13 amino acids. V was shortened by 7 bases and J by 6 bases, with 12 bases between the two germline ends.

The genes are TRBV5-1 and TRBJ1-1; 8 nucleotides line up with TRBD1. CDR1 and CDR2 from the germline V gene are SGHRS and YFSETQ. The V gene end was trimmed by 5 bases and the J gene end by 10 bases; junction bases not matched to a gene: 10. The CDR3 extends over 13 amino acids. CDR3 sequence: CASSEGGTGSAFF. CDR3 nucleotides: TGCGCCAGCAGTGAGGGAGGGACAGGTTCAGCTTTCTTT.

This sequence joins TRBV7-9 and TRBJ2-4; weak D call: TRBD2 (6 bases). The CDR3 is made up of 14 amino acids. The V end was cut by 3 bases, the J end by 9 bases, with 15 bases between. Per the germline V gene, CDR1 is SEHNR and CDR2 is FQNEAQ (reference sequence). The CDR3 DNA is TGTGCCAGCAGCTTGCGACTAGGAGGAAGCATTCAGTACTTC. It codes for CASSLRLGGSIQYF.

The rearrangement joins TRBV6-5 to TRBJ1-2; 7 bases line up with TRBD1. The CDR3 is 13 residues long. V shed 10 bases and J 6 bases; nucleotides not matched to a gene: 11. Germline V gene sequence: CDR1 MNHEY, CDR2 SVGAGI. The CDR3 protein is CATFDRAFNGYTF. In DNA, the CDR3 is TGTGCCACTTTCGACAGGGCCTTTAATGGCTACACCTTC.

There are a few counts of this clonotype. The chain uses TRBV19 and TRBJ2-1; D is undetermined. Per the germline V gene, CDR1 is LNHDA and CDR2 is SQIVND (reference sequence). The length of the CDR3 is 15 residues. Trimming removed 6 bases from V and 0 bases from J, with 12 bases in between. Written as DNA, the CDR3 is TGTGCCAGTAGCCAGACCCGTTTCTCCTACAATGAGCAGTTCTTC. The encoded protein is CASSQTRFSYNEQFF.